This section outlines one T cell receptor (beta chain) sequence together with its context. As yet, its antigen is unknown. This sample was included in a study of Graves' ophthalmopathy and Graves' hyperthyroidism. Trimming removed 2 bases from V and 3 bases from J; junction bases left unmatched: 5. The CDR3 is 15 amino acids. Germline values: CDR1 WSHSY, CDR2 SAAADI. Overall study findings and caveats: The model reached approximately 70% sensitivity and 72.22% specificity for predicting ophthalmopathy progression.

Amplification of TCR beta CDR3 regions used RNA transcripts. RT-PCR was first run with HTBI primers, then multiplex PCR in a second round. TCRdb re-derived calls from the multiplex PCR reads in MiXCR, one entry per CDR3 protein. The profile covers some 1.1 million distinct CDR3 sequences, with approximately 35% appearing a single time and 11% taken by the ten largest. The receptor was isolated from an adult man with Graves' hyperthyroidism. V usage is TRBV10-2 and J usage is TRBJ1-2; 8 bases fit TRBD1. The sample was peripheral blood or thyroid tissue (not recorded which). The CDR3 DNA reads TGCGCCAGCAGTGAGCCGGACAGGGAGGACTATGGCTACACCTTC. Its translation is CASSEPDREDYGYTF.